What follows are 6 T cell receptor beta chains derived from one specimen sequenced in a study of OX40 agonist ivuxolimab in advanced cancers. Repertoires were generated with immunoSEQ multiplex PCR, while TCRdb's copy carries only in-frame clones and drops some. The sample has about 63,000 clones, 80% to 90% seen once; the top ten hold about 10%. Sequenced here: CD4+ or CD8+ T cells sorted from blood, sampled in a trial of the OX40 agonist ivuxolimab. Receptors were obtained from an adult with an advanced solid tumor such as melanoma, head and neck, liver or kidney cancer.

Turning to this clone: At one end, the junction sequence differs from germline, possibly due to a read error. The chain combines TRBV5-4 with TRBJ2-7; tentative D call: TRBD2 (5 bases). Looked up from germline, CDR1 is SGHNT and CDR2 is YYREEE (reference sequence). The CDR3 is 13 amino acids. CDR3 amino acids: CASSLGSAHEQYF. CDR3 nucleotides: TGTGCCAGCAGTTTGGGGAGTGCCCACGAGCAGTACTTC.

J is TRBJ2-3 and V is TRBV4-1; D gene uncertain. The CDR3 has 13 residues. Germline V gives CDR1 MGHRA, CDR2 YSYEKL. Trimming cost V 0 bases and J 11 bases, with 12 bases left between them. The CDR3 DNA follows: TGCGCCAGCAGCCAAGATCCCGCGGCTGAGCAGTATTTT. Protein sequence: CASSQDPAAEQYF.

This clone was picked up one time. The chain couples TRBV9 to TRBJ2-5, with unresolved D. The J call may be wrong; the DNA end is better matched by TRBJ2-7. The length of the CDR3 is 14 residues. CDR1 is SGDLS, CDR2 YYNGEE, per germline. The CDR3 nucleotides are TGTGCCAGCAGCGCTACATCATCCTCCTACGAGCAGTACTTC. Translated, it gives CASSATSSSYEQYF.

This sequence joins TRBV7-2 and TRBJ2-1; TRBD1 is a possible D gene (5 bases). Trimming cost V 5 bases and J 6 bases, with 17 bases left between them. Per the germline V gene, CDR1 is SGHTA and CDR2 is FQGNSA. CDR3 length: 15 amino acids. CDR3 sequence reads: CASSRTFGARNEQFF. The CDR3 bases are TGTGCCAGCAGCCGAACATTTGGGGCTCGCAATGAGCAGTTCTTC.

This clone was seen once. V and J are TRBV7-9 and TRBJ1-1; maybe TRBD1 (6 bases). Trimming cost V 10 bases and J 1 base, with 19 bases left between them. CDR1 and CDR2 from the germline V gene are SEHNR and FQNEAQ (reference sequence). The CDR3 length is 15 residues. CDR3 DNA: TGTGCCACCCGTCATGACAGGATGGAGAACACTGAAGCTTTCTTT. This translates into CATRHDRMENTEAFF. The whole variable domain, remainder taken from reference TRBV7-9 and TRBJ1-1, is DTGVSQNPRHKITKRGQNVTFRCDPISEHNRLYWYRQTLGQGPEFLTYFQNEAQLEKSRLLSDRFSAERPKGSFSTLEIQRTEQGDSAMYLCATRHDRMENTEAFFGQGTRLTVV.

CDR3 bases: TGTGCCAGCAGCCAAGTTGCGACAAGGGGCAATCAGCCCCAGCATTTT. Its protein product is CASSQVATRGNQPQHF. The V call is TRBV4-2, the J call TRBJ1-5; D gene unclear. Deletions cut 1 base from V and 2 bases from J, with 12 bases between. CDR1 is LGHNA, CDR2 YNFKEQ, per germline. The CDR3 covers 16 residues.